This T cell receptor (beta chain) was observed in a study of blood T cell repertoires in COVID-19. TCRdb's table, derived via immunoSEQ multiplex PCR, lists solely in-frame clones and lacks some. In the table there are tens of thousands of clones, about 87% of which are singletons. The CDR3 sequence is 14 residues long. J gave up 3 bases and V 6 bases, and 6 bases lay outside the gene matches. The germline CDR1 and CDR2 sequences are SNHLY and FYNNEI. This sequence joins TRBV2 and TRBJ1-1; 8 bases map to TRBD1. The TCR originated in a man aged 50-59 years with active COVID-19. The sequencing input was peripheral blood. CDR3 bases: TGTGCCAGCAGGAAAGAGACAGGGGACACTGAAGCTTTCTTT. Encoded protein: CASRKETGDTEAFF.